This T cell receptor (beta chain) stems from a study of cytomegalovirus exposure and HLA in healthy donors (dated by TCRdb to the late 2010s). Regarding the complete study: According to an earlier analysis of around 600 of the donors, roughly 180 million T cells yielded 95 million to 140 million unique TCR beta sequences and 276 Gb of sequence data. Donor age, sex, ethnicity and CMV serostatus were compiled alongside the repertoire data. Rather than drawing on any new phenotypic data, the later analysis identified candidate immune exposures from TCR beta sequences and the way those sequences occurred across donors. A separate validation cohort of 100 to 150 different subjects was used in addition to the roughly 700-subject first cohort. Using immunosequencing, the study profiled T cell repertoires from about 620 subjects and related those repertoires to cytomegalovirus serostatus. Typing coverage varied by locus: roughly 629-640 donors for A, B, C, DRB1 and DQB1; around 560 for DQA1; some 610 for DPA1; roughly 470 for DPB1. The genetic ancestry cluster associated with self-reported Caucasian donors included 81% of the roughly 400 genotyped donors. High-throughput TCR immunosequencing, statistical association of individual TCRs with disease status, and machine learning were combined to predict cytomegalovirus infection status. An earlier analysis of around 540 of the donors applied high-throughput TCR beta sequencing to assess whether each TCR beta V gene segment acted as functional or pseudogenic. Among 398 genotyped donors of the cohort, an average of around 240,000 unique TCR beta nucleotide sequences were sequenced per donor, roughly 20% of them non-productive. All discovery cohort repertoires had been generated on a single sequencing platform. An early release covering roughly 600 HLA-typed donors comprised 250 to 350 gigabases of sequencing data and tens of millions of unique TCR sequences. A few DR-DQ haplotypes were handled as single units for association and clustering because linkage in the cohort was strong. In a later genetic analysis, genome-wide SNP genotypes for about 55% of the roughly 700 donors were used, and that subset was treated as a discovery cohort. HLA typing covered class I and class II loci at four-digit resolution. A later analysis re-analyzed previously published TCR beta repertoires from about 730 donors and added high-resolution HLA genotyping to study TCR occurrence patterns. The study aimed to test whether signatures of past pathogen exposure could be identified by cataloging public T cell receptors. Study-wide conclusions, independent of this receptor: Because HLA typing was unavailable for some donors at each locus, only the typed subset was used in association tests. According to a later genetic analysis, donors in an Asian-associated ancestry cluster had fewer N-insertions in productive TCRs than the approximately 700-donor mean. A total of fewer than 200 TCR beta chains were listed by the study as associated with cytomegalovirus. Three of the identified cytomegalovirus-associated TCR beta chains were confirmed in vitro to be specific for cytomegalovirus antigens. An earlier analysis of 450 to 750 of the donors showed that most TCR beta V segments appeared in productive rearrangements either about 87% or about 30% of the time, which broadly matched IMGT annotations. In a later genetic analysis, a missense DCLRE1C variant was associated with V-gene and J-gene trimming of TCR beta chains, and the association was replicated in an independent cohort. In a later analysis, most CMV-associated TCR beta chains were found to appear HLA-restricted, with HLA associations seemingly driven largely by CMV exposure. A further reported finding was that TCR beta sequences accurately predicted the HLA-A and HLA-B alleles for most subjects in the first cohort. The earlier analysis of 587 of the donors excluded some 15 rarely observed V segments, including chromosome 9 orphons, because counts were too low. The sequencing pipeline was judged likely to have produced a cluster of highly shared sequence variants as a technical artifact. This cohort had only TCR beta chains sequenced, and the lack of alpha or paired-chain data limited which features could be detected. Linkage disequilibrium might explain the correlated functional status among segregating V segments, but an unknown experimental factor could not be ruled out. Some IMGT-functional V segments, including TRBV6-2 and TRBV6-3, could not be distinguished by the 87-base-pair reads and were therefore excluded. A later analysis found that HLA-associated TCR beta chains were more clonally expanded and had lower generation probabilities than equally common non-associated chains. In a later analysis, TCR association rates were found to vary across HLA loci, with the most associated TCRs seen for DRB1 alleles and the fewest for HLA-C alleles. In a later analysis, several top co-occurrence clusters were reported to appear linked to parvovirus B19, influenza, CMV and Epstein-Barr virus. Across donors, most TCR sequences were observed very rarely, whereas some public TCRs were present in many individuals. In both the original and validation cohorts, the classifier was reported to diagnose cytomegalovirus status with high specificity and sensitivity. Assigning TCR associations to individual alleles was difficult when HLA alleles, especially DR and DQ, strongly co-occurred. According to the authors, the approach could potentially be generalized to other disease states and immunological phenotypes. Roughly uniform sequencing depth across donors was assumed in presence/absence analyses, although this assumption may not hold. In a later analysis, 15,000 to 20,000 TCR beta sequences were associated with specific HLA alleles at a false discovery rate of 0.05. For the cohort, immune exposure information was limited to CMV serostatus.

As for this clone: This receptor's antigen is unknown.

The cohort was made up of approximately 670 healthy bone marrow donors. All cohort members were sampled while nominally healthy, although unrecorded immune exposures were likely present. The donor was CMV seronegative and was included in the group of around 320 seronegative cohort members. Every donor gave a peripheral blood sample, and the peripheral blood mononuclear cells from that sample were used for TCR beta sequencing. The Qiagen DNeasy Blood Extraction Kit was used to extract genomic DNA from the blood cell samples. The CDR3 starts with the cysteine, ends with the phenylalanine, and has 20 residues. The retained sequence is limited to the CDR3, 60 bases, with the frame set at the first base. Based on the germline V gene, the CDR1 and CDR2 sequences are ENHRY and SYGVKD. V ends up 4 bases short and J 2 bases short, with an unmatched junction base count of 21. The receptor library was made with the immunoSEQ multiplex PCR assay. For the multiplex PCR, a mixture combining 60 forward primers for TCR Vbeta segments and 13 reverse primers for TCR Jbeta segments was used. The CDR3 region of rearranged TCR beta genes was amplified from genomic DNA by a multiplex PCR assay. On the Illumina HiSeq System, the amplified TCR beta libraries were sequenced as 87-base-pair reads. In the paper's pipeline: Across the 670 or so repertoires, a later analysis counted tens of millions of unique TCR beta chains, some 11 million of which were shared by at least two donors. Raw reads were error-corrected and collapsed into unique sequences by a nearest-neighbor algorithm in which closely related sequences were merged to remove PCR and sequencing errors. Alignment of CDR3 sequences to IMGT reference sequences was used to assign V, D and J gene segments. For a sequence to be retained, at least a six-nucleotide match to both a V gene segment and a J gene segment was required. A rearrangement counted as productive if the CDR3 had no stop codons and remained in frame with V and J, and every other rearrangement counted as non-productive. Following IMGT convention, CDR3 was defined as the stretch from the second conserved V-encoded cysteine to the conserved J-encoded phenylalanine. The earlier analysis of about 590 of the donors excluded sequences that lacked an unambiguous match to a single V gene segment. An earlier analysis of some 500 of the donors classified V segments as functional when productive rearrangements were above 56.7% and as segregating when the standard deviation between donors was above 5%. A statistical classification framework was developed to diagnose cytomegalovirus status using the catalog of TCR beta chain sequences. In a later analysis, V and J genes were assigned by comparing TCR nucleotide sequences against IMGT/GENE-DB human TR gene sequences. Using the TCRdist pipeline, a later analysis assigned CDR3 sequences along with most-parsimonious VDJ recombination scenarios. A later analysis defined each TCR beta chain by its CDR3 amino acid sequence plus V-gene family, and excluded reads lacking a unique V-gene family. As a way to deal with suspected cross-contamination and a sequencing artifact, a later analysis dropped under 600 nucleotide sequences that were highly shared and had low generation probability. A later analysis calculated a clonal expansion index for each public chain from normalized within-repertoire ranks of inferred template counts. In a later analysis, generation probabilities were computed with a VDJ recombination model fitted to out-of-frame rearrangements, and the resulting probabilities were checked against IGoR. A later analysis scored TCR-TCR, TCR-HLA and TCR-CMV co-occurrence with hypergeometric tests, applying a repertoire-size bias correction to TCR pairs. False discovery rates were estimated in a later analysis by permuting HLA or CMV assignments 20 times. A later analysis grouped co-occurring TCRs with DBSCAN, adding TCRdist sequence similarity when clustering within HLA-allele-positive subsets. Co-occurrence clustering excluded repertoires with fewer than 30,000 or more than 120,000 public chains, plus five with anomalous nucleotide sharing. The immuneACCESS repertoire file appears here via TCRdb, limited to in-frame rearrangements. These files lack a portion of the clones; in checked studies, under half of the deficit traces to unresolved V genes, and the cause of the others is not known. From that table come the V and J calls and clone size; the DNA was used to work out D and trimming. This sample's records show some 70,000 clones. In total, the top ten clones hold roughly 2.6% of the sample.

The sequence joins TRBV10-3 to TRBJ2-3, and 7 junction bases match TRBD1. The TCR was taken from a middle-aged man in good health and CMV-seronegative. Material for sequencing was PBMCs. The CDR3: CAISGIPGQPEELYTDTQYF. In nucleotides, the sequence is TGTGCCATCAGTGGGATCCCGGGACAGCCCGAGGAGCTGTACACAGATACGCAGTATTTT.